This record covers a single T cell receptor (beta chain). Its specific antigen is unknown. No quality values exist for individual bases; no much larger clone is one base distant. The CDR3 runs 15 amino acids, cysteine and phenylalanine included. Here the CDR3 DNA is all that survives: 45 bases in frame from base 1. V is cut by 4 bases and J by 4 bases, and the space between the germline ends is 15 bases. The germline V gene sets CDR1 to MNHEY and CDR2 to SVGEGT. This record belongs to a study of blood T cells in healthy people across ages (dated by TCRdb to between 2014 and 2017). Notes on the research overall: In model experiments, template switching captured roughly one uniquely barcoded TCR beta cDNA molecule for every two T cells. To track age-related changes in TCR beta repertoire diversity, the study relied on deep sequencing normalized with unique cDNA molecular identifiers. Donors were grouped into four age groups: young (average 16 years), middle-aged (39), aged (roughly 62) and long-lived (just over 80). Donors of different ages were randomly distributed across sequencing lanes to avoid experimental bias. For two donors (one aged 18 to 30 and one aged 80 or older), the study analyzed two additional independent replicas of 1 million unique cDNA reads from the same blood draw. Study-level results and caveats: Compared with the aged group, more naive CD4+ T cells, fewer expanded clones and increased TCR diversity were shown by the long-lived group, suggesting age selection. The CMV infection status of donors was not known, potentially confounding age-related changes in expanded clonotypes. Conclusive comparison of naive and antigen-experienced compartments was prevented by the profiling of bulk unsorted PBMCs. As age increased, observed TCR beta diversity per million T cells dropped in a roughly linear way, and a significant reduction was already evident by age 40. A strong correlation was found between observed TCR beta diversity and the percentage of naive T cells measured by flow cytometry. Estimates of total diversity based on one million sequenced T cells were regarded as lower bounds and as underestimates.

Donors were 30 to 45 systemically healthy Caucasian individuals from Russia aged 6 to 90 years. Roughly 9.5 milliliters of peripheral blood were drawn from each donor into EDTA-treated Vacutainer tubes. Ficoll-Paque density-gradient centrifugation was used to isolate PBMCs, with at least 6.5 million per sample. Trizol reagent was used to extract total RNA from the PBMCs, yielding at least 6 micrograms per sample. Naive CD45RAhigh/CD27high T cell percentages were measured by flow cytometry on a PBMC aliquot from every donor. The receptor library was made with 5' RACE. The instrument was an Illumina HiSeq 2500. A second PCR of about 7 to 12 cycles was run with a J-beta primer mix and a sample-barcoded 5' primer. A template-switch 5' adaptor carrying 12 random nucleotides introduced a unique molecular identifier onto each TCR beta cDNA molecule. At least 2.5 million CDR3-containing paired-end reads were obtained from each sample. First-strand cDNA synthesis was performed from all RNA using the Mint cDNA synthesis kit, with priming by a TRBC-specific oligonucleotide. Following uracil-DNA glycosylase treatment, a first 18-cycle PCR with universal primers M1SS and BC2_uni_R was performed on all cDNA. For the original study's pipeline: For normalization, 1 million high-quality reads, each with a distinct molecular identifier, were randomly selected from each sample. Reads sharing molecular identifiers were discarded rather than binned into consensus sequences. MiTCR, with a Q25 quality threshold and the strictest error-elimination algorithm, was used for CDR3 identification, clonotype clustering and error correction. A nonparametric unseen species model using Euler transformation provided a lower-bound estimate of total TCR beta diversity. TCRdb cleaned the public reads at Q25 with fastp, built clones with MiXCR and kept in-frame beta chains. Each entry is one CDR3 protein sequence, shown with its most common DNA and genes. Clone size and V and J calls follow TCRdb, not the original study. This sample gives some 700,000 distinct CDR3 sequences in total; approximately 43% of them show up just once. The ten largest make up approximately 22% of the sample.

The TCR comes from a woman aged 55 to 70 in good health. This chain joins TRBV6-2 or TRBV6-3 to TRBJ2-3, with the D segment possibly TRBD1 or TRBD2, each aligning over 6 bases. Source material: blood. CDR3 reads: CASSFQLAGADTQYF. The DNA is as follows: TGTGCCAGCAGTTTCCAACTAGCAGGGGCAGATACGCAGTATTTT.